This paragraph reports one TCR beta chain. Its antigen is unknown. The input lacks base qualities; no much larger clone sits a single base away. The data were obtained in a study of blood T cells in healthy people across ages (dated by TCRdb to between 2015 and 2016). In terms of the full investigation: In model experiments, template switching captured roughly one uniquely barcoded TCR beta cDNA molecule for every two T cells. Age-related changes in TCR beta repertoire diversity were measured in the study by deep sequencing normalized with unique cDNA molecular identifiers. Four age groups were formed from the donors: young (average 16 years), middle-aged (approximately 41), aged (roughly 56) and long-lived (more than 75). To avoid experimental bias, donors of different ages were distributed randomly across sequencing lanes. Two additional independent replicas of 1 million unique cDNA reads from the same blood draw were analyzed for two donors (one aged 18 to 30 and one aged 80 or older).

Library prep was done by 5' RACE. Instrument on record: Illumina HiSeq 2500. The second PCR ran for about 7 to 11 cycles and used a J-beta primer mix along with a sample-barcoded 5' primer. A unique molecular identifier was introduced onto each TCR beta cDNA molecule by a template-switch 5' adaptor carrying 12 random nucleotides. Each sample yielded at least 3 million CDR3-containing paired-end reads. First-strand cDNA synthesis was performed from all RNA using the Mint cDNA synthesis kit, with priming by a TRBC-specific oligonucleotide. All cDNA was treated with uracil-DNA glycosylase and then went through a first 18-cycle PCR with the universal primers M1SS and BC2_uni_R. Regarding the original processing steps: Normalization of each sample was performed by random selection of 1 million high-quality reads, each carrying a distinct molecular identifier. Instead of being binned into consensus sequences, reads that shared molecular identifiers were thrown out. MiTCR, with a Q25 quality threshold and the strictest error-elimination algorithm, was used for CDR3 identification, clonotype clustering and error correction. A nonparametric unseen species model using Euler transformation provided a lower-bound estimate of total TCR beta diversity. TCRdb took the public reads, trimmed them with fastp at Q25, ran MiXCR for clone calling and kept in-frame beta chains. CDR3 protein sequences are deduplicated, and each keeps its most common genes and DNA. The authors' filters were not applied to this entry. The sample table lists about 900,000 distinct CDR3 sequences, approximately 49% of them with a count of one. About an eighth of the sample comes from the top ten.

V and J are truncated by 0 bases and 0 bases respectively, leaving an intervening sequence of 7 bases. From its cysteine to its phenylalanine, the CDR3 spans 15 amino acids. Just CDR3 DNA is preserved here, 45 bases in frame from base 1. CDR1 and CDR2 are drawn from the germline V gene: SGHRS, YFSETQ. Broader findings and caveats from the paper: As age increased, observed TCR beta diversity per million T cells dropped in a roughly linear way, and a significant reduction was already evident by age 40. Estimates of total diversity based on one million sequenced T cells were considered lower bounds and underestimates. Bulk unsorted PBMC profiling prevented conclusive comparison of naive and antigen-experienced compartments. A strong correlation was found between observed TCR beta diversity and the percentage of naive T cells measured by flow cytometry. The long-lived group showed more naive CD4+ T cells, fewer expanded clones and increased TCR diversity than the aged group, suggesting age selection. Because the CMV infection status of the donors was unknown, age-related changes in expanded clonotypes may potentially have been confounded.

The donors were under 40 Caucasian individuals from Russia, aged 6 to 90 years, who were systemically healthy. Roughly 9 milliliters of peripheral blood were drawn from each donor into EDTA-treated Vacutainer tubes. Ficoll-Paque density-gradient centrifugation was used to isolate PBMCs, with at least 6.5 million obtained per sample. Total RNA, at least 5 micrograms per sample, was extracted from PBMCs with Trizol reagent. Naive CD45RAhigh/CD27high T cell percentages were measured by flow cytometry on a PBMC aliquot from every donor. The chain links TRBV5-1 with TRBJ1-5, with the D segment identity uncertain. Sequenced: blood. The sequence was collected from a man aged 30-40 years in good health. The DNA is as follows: TGCGCCAGCAGCTTGGATACAGCTAGCAATCAGCCCCAGCATTTT. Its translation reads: CASSLDTASNQPQHF.